The source of this T cell receptor beta chain is a study of cytomegalovirus exposure and HLA in healthy donors. Libraries were prepared by immunoSEQ multiplex PCR; TCRdb keeps only in-frame clonotypes and omits some of them. The sample consists of roughly 230,000 clones, less than 95% of them appearing once. Study results and caveats: The investigators catalogued under 200 TCR beta chains as cytomegalovirus-associated. Researchers reported that a few CMV-associated chains were confirmed in vitro as CMV antigen-specific. First-cohort TCR clusters were later found to tend to co-occur in the 90 to 150 validation repertoires.

For this clone: The antigen is undetermined.

The clonotype originates from a woman aged 25 to 45 in good health and CMV-seronegative. Sequencing input: PBMCs.

The CDR3 sequence: CASGGASGTYEQYF. The CDR3 DNA is TGTGCCAGCGGAGGTGCTAGCGGGACCTACGAGCAGTACTTC. The V call is TRBV2, the J call TRBJ2-7; 9 nucleotides line up with TRBD2. J was trimmed by 2 bases and V by 8 bases; bases with no gene match: 7. The CDR3 spans 14 residues. CDR1 SNHLY and CDR2 FYNNEI come from the germline V gene.